One sample yielded the 18 T cell receptor beta chains listed below, sequenced in a study of CD8+ T cells in alopecia areata (dated by TCRdb to about 2018). Pooled mouse cutaneous lymph node cells were stained for CD4, CD8alpha, NKG2D, NKG2ACE and other markers, then sorted on a BD Influx. Preparation of the library involved the immunoSEQ multiplex PCR assay. To provide template for TCR sequencing, every sample had RNA extracted and reverse transcribed into cDNA. Not all clones reach the TCRdb copy of this immuneACCESS table, which keeps in-frame sequences only. Checked studies attribute under half of the gap to unresolved V genes and leave the rest unexplained. For this sample the table reports about 19,000 clones, with no clone seen just once. The ten largest clones represent around 29% of the sample. Input material: CD8+ T cells sorted from a lymph node. The receptors were gathered from a C3H/HeJ mouse with alopecia areata. The strain in question carries the MHC haplotype H2-k.

A remark on this clone: Any gene name here is a mouse gene name. From the germline J gene comes the end of the CDR3, since the read stops 4 residues before it. The rearrangement uses TRBV12-1 and TRBJ2-1, with 9 bases fitting TRBD2. Germline loops: CDR1 SGHSN, CDR2 HYEKVE. The CDR3 runs 13 residues. The CDR3 bases that were read are TGTGCCAGCTCTTCGGACTGGGGAGCT. Protein: CASSSDWGA. The full CDR3 reads CASSSDWGAEQFF.

This clone was counted many times. Each gene name is a mouse one. Read sequence stops 4 residues before the CDR3 end, and the germline J gene provides the missing end. J is TRBJ1-2 and V is TRBV1; D unclear. CDR1 is NSQYPW and CDR2 is LRSPGD in the germline V gene (reference sequence). Trimming shortened V by 4 bases and J by 1 base, and 4 bases separated the two germline ends. There are 12 residues in the CDR3. The CDR3 bases that were read are TGCACCTGCAGTGACAGAAACTCC. Translated, it gives CTCSDRNS. The entire CDR3 protein is CTCSDRNSDYTF.

Of note for this clone: The listed genes are named as in mouse. The read terminates 4 residues before the CDR3 end, so the remaining end is supplied by the germline J gene. The chain couples TRBV31 to TRBJ2-1, with 10 bases fitting TRBD2. This CDR3 comprises 14 residues. Germline CDR1 and CDR2: GKSSPN and SITVG. The DNA read from the CDR3 is TGTGCCTGGAGTCCCGGACTGGGGGAGGCT. This gives the protein CAWSPGLGEA. The whole CDR3 sequence reads CAWSPGLGEAEQFF.

As for this clone: Gene names and germline refer to mouse. The read halts 4 residues ahead of the CDR3 end, with the missing end drawn from the germline J gene. V is TRBV1 and J is TRBJ2-7; tentatively, D is TRBD2 (5 bases). Germline V lookup: CDR1 NSQYPW, CDR2 LRSPGD (reference sequence). The CDR3 runs 13 residues. The CDR3 sequence: CTCSADGVYEQYF. Partial CDR3 DNA: TGCACCTGCAGTGCAGATGGGGTTTAT. The full variable domain, its missing parts supplied by reference TRBV1 and TRBJ2-7, is VTLLEQNPRWRLVPRGQAVNLRCILKNSQYPWMSWYQQDLQKQLQWLFTLRSPGDKEVKSLPGADYLATRVTDTELRLQVANMSQGRTLYCTCSADGVYEQYFGPGTRLTVL.

This clone has more than one count but fewer than ten. Here the gene names and germline are mouse. The CDR3 end is not reached by the read, which stops 4 residues before it; the germline J gene fills it in. The gene calls are TRBV1 and TRBJ1-4, with a weak D call TRBD1 (5 bases). The CDR3 sequence is 16 residues long. Germline V gene data show CDR1 as NSQYPW and CDR2 as LRSPGD (reference sequence). Trimming stripped 2 bases from V and 4 bases from J, with 14 bases between. CDR3 sequence reads: CTCSAQGKGLNERLFF. Incomplete CDR3 DNA: TGCACCTGCAGTGCACAGGGAAAGGGCCTCAACGAA. The whole variable domain, filled in from reference TRBV1 and TRBJ1-4, reads VTLLEQNPRWRLVPRGQAVNLRCILKNSQYPWMSWYQQDLQKQLQWLFTLRSPGDKEVKSLPGADYLATRVTDTELRLQVANMSQGRTLYCTCSAQGKGLNERLFFGHGTKLSVL.

Many counts were recorded for this clone. The germline and genes are mouse ones. The read finishes 4 residues shy of the CDR3 end, and the germline J gene is used to complete it. The chain joins TRBV13-3 to TRBJ1-4; D possibly corresponds to TRBD1 (5 bases). This CDR3 is built from 14 residues. Per germline, CDR1 NNHDY and CDR2 SYVADS. V was cut by 3 bases and J by 0 bases, with 6 bases left in between. The covered CDR3 bases are TGTGCCAGCAGTGGACAGATTTCCAACGAA. As protein: CASSGQISNE. The entire CDR3 protein reads CASSGQISNERLFF.

This clone was detected only a few times. Mouse names are used for the genes. The CDR3 end lies 4 residues beyond the end of the read and is filled in from the germline J gene. The chain couples TRBV16 to TRBJ1-4; the D gene is possibly TRBD1 (6 bases). The CDR3 length is 16 residues. The germline CDR1 and CDR2 sequences are SGHSA and FRNQAP. Trimming cost V 4 bases and J 1 base, with 13 bases left between them. The CDR3 sequence: CASSSIWDNSNERLFF. The DNA read from the CDR3 is TGTGCAAGCAGCTCGATTTGGGACAATTCCAACGAA.

This clone was recorded many times. Each gene name is a mouse one. The missing CDR3 end, 4 residues past where the read stops, is filled in from the germline J gene. This chain joins TRBV13-3 and TRBJ1-4, with TRBD1 matching over 12 bases. Germline V gives CDR1 NNHDY, CDR2 SYVADS. Losses at the gene ends were 5 bases for V and 1 base for J; bases not matched to a gene: 0. CDR3 length: 15 residues. The CDR3 spells CASRGQGASNERLFF. CDR3 bases read: TGTGCCAGCAGGGGACAGGGGGCTTCCAACGAA. Complete variable domain (other parts from reference TRBV13-3 and TRBJ1-4): EAAVTQSPRSKVAVTGGKVTLSCHQTNNHDYMYWYRQDTGHGLRLIHYSYVADSTEKGDIPDGYKASRPSQENFSLILELASLSQTAVYFCASRGQGASNERLFFGHGTKLSVL.

In its sample, this clone was seen a few times. The genes and germline here are from mouse. The read gets to within 4 residues of the CDR3 end, and the germline J gene fills in the rest. The sample holds other DNA sequences that translate to the same CDR3. The chain combines TRBV14 with TRBJ2-5; 9 bases align to TRBD1. After removal of 5 bases from V and 3 bases from J, the junction contained 4 bases not matched to a gene. There are 14 residues in the CDR3. The V gene's germline CDR1 is SGHDT and CDR2 FRDEAV. The part of the CDR3 DNA that was read is TGTGCCAGCAGCCCAGGGACAGGGCAAGAC. This gives the protein CASSPGTGQD. The CDR3, in full, reads CASSPGTGQDTQYF.

As for this clone: Gene names and germline match the mouse. Coverage ceases 4 residues before the CDR3 finishes, and the germline J gene fills in the end. The gene calls are TRBV13-1 and TRBJ1-2; maybe TRBD1 (6 bases). The V gene's germline CDR1 is NSHNY and CDR2 SYGAGN. The CDR3 totals 14 residues. Between the trimmed V and J ends, which lost 5 bases and 0 bases, there was a span of 11 bases. CDR3 region: CASSPGTTNSDYTF. Partial CDR3 DNA: TGTGCCAGCAGCCCCGGGACAACAAACTCC.

There are a few counts of this clone. All gene names here are mouse names. Sequencing ends 4 residues short of the CDR3 end; the germline J gene provides the rest. V is TRBV13-1 and J is TRBJ2-5; D perhaps matches TRBD2 (6 bases). V was clipped by 1 base and J by 0 bases, with 12 bases between them. The CDR3 extends over 16 amino acids. The germline gives CDR1 NSHNY, CDR2 SYGAGN. The part of the CDR3 DNA that was read is TGTGCCAGCAGTGATCCTACTGGGATTAACCAAGAC. It translates to CASSDPTGINQD. The whole CDR3 is CASSDPTGINQDTQYF.

Only a few counts were recorded for this clone. Mouse gene names and germline throughout. The sequence runs out 4 residues before the end of the CDR3; the remainder is reconstructed from the germline J gene. The gene calls are TRBV19 and TRBJ1-1; 9 bases map to TRBD1. Germline loops: CDR1 FNHDT, CDR2 SITEND (reference sequence). The CDR3 spans 14 residues. J lost 3 bases, V lost 6 bases, and 6 bases had no gene match. The CDR3 reads CASTLTGGDTEVFF. Partial CDR3 DNA: TGTGCCAGCACCCTGACAGGGGGAGACACA.

This clone occurred a few times. The genes are named according to mouse. The sequence runs out 4 residues before the end of the CDR3; the remainder is reconstructed from the germline J gene. The rearrangement joins TRBV17 to TRBJ2-5; TRBD1 agrees at 8 bases. This CDR3 spans 14 amino acids. Germline V gene data show CDR1 as MNHDT and CDR2 as YYDKIL. V trimming: 4 bases; J trimming: 3 bases; junction bases outside the gene matches: 3. CDR3 bases read: TGTGCTAGCAGTACAGGGGGCCGGCAAGAC. It encodes CASSTGGRQD. The whole CDR3 region reads CASSTGGRQDTQYF.

This clone occurred many times. The listed genes are named as in mouse. Sequencing ends 4 residues short of the CDR3 end; the germline J gene provides the rest. The rearrangement joins TRBV13-3 to TRBJ2-3; TRBD2 agrees at 11 bases. Germline CDR1 reads NNHDY; CDR2 reads SYVADS. Trimming removed 2 bases from V and 4 bases from J; junction bases left unmatched: 3. The length of the CDR3 is 15 residues. The CDR3 sequence: CASSERTGGTETLYF. CDR3 bases read: TGTGCCAGCAGTGAAAGGACTGGGGGGACAGAA.

Concerning this clone: Any gene name here is a mouse gene name. Read coverage stops 4 residues before the CDR3 terminus; the germline J gene supplies the remainder. The chain links TRBV17 to TRBJ1-4, with 9 bases aligning to TRBD1. The germline gives CDR1 MNHDT, CDR2 YYDKIL. V dropped 0 bases and J dropped 4; count of bases not matched to a gene: 3. The CDR3 extends over 16 amino acids. Incomplete CDR3 DNA: TGTGCTAGCAGTAGAGATCGGGGACAGGGCAACGAA. It codes for CASSRDRGQGNE. The CDR3 reads in full as CASSRDRGQGNERLFF.

As regards this clone: Genes and germline come from the mouse. Sequencing ends 4 residues short of the CDR3 end; the germline J gene provides the rest. The chain couples TRBV16 to TRBJ2-1; 9 bases match TRBD2. V was pared by 5 bases and J by 2 bases, with 4 bases of the junction left unmatched. The CDR3 length is 15 residues. CDR1 is SGHSA, CDR2 FRNQAP, per germline. CDR3: CASSPDWGHYAEQFF. The sequenced CDR3 bases are TGTGCAAGCAGCCCGGACTGGGGTCACTATGCT.

This clone was recorded many times. Genes and germline come from the mouse. The observed sequence ends 4 residues before the CDR3 terminus, with the missing tail filled in from the germline J gene. The genes are TRBV13-3 and TRBJ1-2; D unclear. There are 13 residues in the CDR3. V lost 0 bases to trimming and J lost 4 bases, with 7 bases between them. Germline V gene sequence: CDR1 NNHDY, CDR2 SYVADS. The CDR3 spells CASSDAQTSDYTF. The CDR3 bases that were read are TGTGCCAGCAGTGATGCACAGACCTCC.

This clone turned up a few times. All gene names here are mouse names. The read stops 4 residues short of the end of the CDR3; the missing end is completed from the germline J gene. The chain has TRBV1 and TRBJ2-7; TRBD1 matches 10 bases. This CDR3 is built from 16 residues. Looked up from germline, CDR1 is NSQYPW and CDR2 is LRSPGD (reference sequence). CDR3 bases read: TGCACCTGCAGTGCAGATCCTCGACAGGGGGCAAAT. It is translated as CTCSADPRQGAN. The complete CDR3 sequence is CTCSADPRQGANEQYF.